This T cell receptor beta chain was observed in a study of blood T cell repertoires in COVID-19. Looking at the study overall: Specimens from acute and convalescent COVID-19 originated in the United States, Italy and Spain. PBMCs, B-cell-depleted T cells, or T cells provided the cDNA or gDNA that made up the material.

Original processing methods: Using reference gene primer amplification, nucleated cell counts were estimated. TCRdb's table, derived via immunoSEQ multiplex PCR, lists solely in-frame clones and lacks some. For V, J and clone size, that table is used; D and trimming come from the DNA. The table records roughly 240,000 clones, about 82% of them present only once. V was pared by 6 bases and J by 8 bases, with 8 bases of the junction left unmatched. CDR3 length: 13 residues. CDR1 and CDR2 from the germline V gene are MDHEN and SYDVKM. The sample taken for sequencing was peripheral blood. The rearrangement links TRBV28 to TRBJ1-2; TRBD1 matches at 8 bases. The receptor was derived from a woman of 80 years or more with COVID-19, enrolled during active disease. CDR3 in DNA: TGTGCCAGCAGCCAGGACAGGGTGGGAGGCTACACCTTC. Its translation is CASSQDRVGGYTF.